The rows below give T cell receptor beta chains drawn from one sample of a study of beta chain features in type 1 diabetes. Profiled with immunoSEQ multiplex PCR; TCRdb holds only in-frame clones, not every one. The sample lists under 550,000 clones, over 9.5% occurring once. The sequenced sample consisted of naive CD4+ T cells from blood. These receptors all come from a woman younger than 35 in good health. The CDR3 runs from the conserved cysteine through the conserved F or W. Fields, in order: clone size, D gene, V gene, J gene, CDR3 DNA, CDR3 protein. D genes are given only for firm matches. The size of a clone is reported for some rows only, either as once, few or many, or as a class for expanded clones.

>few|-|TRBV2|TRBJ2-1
TGTGCCAGCATGCAGGGAACCTACAATGAGCAGTTCTTC
CASMQGTYNEQFF
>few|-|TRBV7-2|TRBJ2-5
TGTGCCAGCAGCCGCTTAGGGGGACGCCAAGAGACCCAGTACTTC
CASSRLGGRQETQYF
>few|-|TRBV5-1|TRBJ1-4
TGCGCCAGCAGCCGGGACGGTGAAAAACTGTTTTTT
CASSRDGEKLFF
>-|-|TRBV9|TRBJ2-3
TGTGCCAGCAGCGTAGGTGACCTCACAGATACGCAGTATTTT
CASSVGDLTDTQYF
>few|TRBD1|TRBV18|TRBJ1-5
TGTGCCAGCTCTACAGGACAGGGCAATCAGCCCCAGCATTTT
CASSTGQGNQPQHF
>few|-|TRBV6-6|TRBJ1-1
TGTGCCAGCAGTTACCGGGCGAACACTGAAGCTTTCTTT
CASSYRANTEAFF
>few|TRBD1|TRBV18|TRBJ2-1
TGTGCCAGCTCACCAAGGGGGACAGGCAACAATGAGCAGTTCTTC
CASSPRGTGNNEQFF
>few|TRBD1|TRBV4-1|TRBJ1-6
TGCGCCAGCAGCCCCGGACAGGAGAATTCACCCCTCCACTTT
CASSPGQENSPLHF
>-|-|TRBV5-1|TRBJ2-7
TGCGCCAGCAGCTTGGCAGCGCGATCCTACGAGCAGTACTTC
CASSLAARSYEQYF
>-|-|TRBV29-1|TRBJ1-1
TGCAGCGGGGCCGGGACAGAAGCTTTCTTT
CSGAGTEAFF
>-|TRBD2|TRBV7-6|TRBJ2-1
TGTGCCAGCAGCTTAGTGCTACGGGGGGGCAGCAATGAGCAGTTCTTC
CASSLVLRGGSNEQFF
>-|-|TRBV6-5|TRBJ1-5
TGTGCCAGCAGCTTGTTTGGCCCCAATCAGCCCCAGCATTTT
CASSLFGPNQPQHF
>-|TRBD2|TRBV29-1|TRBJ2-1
TGCAGCGTGCGGACACCTAGCGGGAGGAGCAATGAGCAGTTCTTC
CSVRTPSGRSNEQFF
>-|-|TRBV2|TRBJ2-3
TGTGCCAGCAGGCGGGAAACCACAGATACGCAGTATTTT
CASRRETTDTQYF